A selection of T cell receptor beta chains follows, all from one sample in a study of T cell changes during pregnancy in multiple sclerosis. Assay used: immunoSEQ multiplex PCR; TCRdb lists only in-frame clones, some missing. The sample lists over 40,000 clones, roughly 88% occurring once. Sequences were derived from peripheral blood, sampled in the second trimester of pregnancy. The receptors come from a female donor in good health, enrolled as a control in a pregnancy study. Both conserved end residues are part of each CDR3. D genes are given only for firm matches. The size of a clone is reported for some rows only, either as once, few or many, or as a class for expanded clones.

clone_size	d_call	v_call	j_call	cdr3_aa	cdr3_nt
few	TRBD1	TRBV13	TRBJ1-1	CASMEAGGSTEAFF	TGTGCCAGCATGGAGGCAGGGGGGAGCACTGAAGCTTTCTTT
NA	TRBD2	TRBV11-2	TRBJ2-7	CASSSLLAGPWQGYF	TGTGCCAGCAGCTCCCTACTAGCGGGCCCATGGCAGGGGTACTTC
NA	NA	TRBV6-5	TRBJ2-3	CATRSPTGGKDTQYF	TGTGCCACCCGTTCCCCGACCGGAGGTAAAGATACGCAGTATTTT
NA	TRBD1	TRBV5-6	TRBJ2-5	CASSRKGQGRETQYF	TGTGCCAGCAGCCGTAAAGGACAGGGGAGGGAGACCCAGTACTTC
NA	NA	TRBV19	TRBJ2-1	CASSTRGLYGNEQFF	TGTGCCAGTAGTACCAGGGGATTGTATGGTAATGAGCAGTTCTTC
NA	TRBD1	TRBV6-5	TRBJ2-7	CASSSGPGQHYEQYF	TGTGCCAGCAGTTCCGGACCGGGACAGCATTACGAGCAGTACTTC
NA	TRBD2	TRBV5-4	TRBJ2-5	CASSLPGLAGQETQYF	TGTGCCAGCAGCCTACCAGGACTAGCGGGTCAAGAGACCCAGTACTTC
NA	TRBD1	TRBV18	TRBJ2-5	CASSLRRDRGIQETQYF	TGTGCCAGCTCACTCCGCCGGGACAGGGGCATACAAGAGACCCAGTACTTC
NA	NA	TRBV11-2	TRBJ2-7	CASSLESGSSYEQYF	TGTGCCAGCAGCTTAGAATCAGGAAGCTCCTACGAGCAGTACTTC
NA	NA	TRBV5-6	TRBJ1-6	CASSGFLRFPIKGSPLHF	TGTGCCAGCAGCGGATTCCTCAGGTTCCCGATTAAAGGTTCACCCCTCCACTTT
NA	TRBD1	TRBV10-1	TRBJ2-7	CASSETGTGYEQYF	TGCGCCAGCAGTGAGACCGGGACAGGGTACGAGCAGTACTTC
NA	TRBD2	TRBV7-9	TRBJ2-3	CASSHTGGRATDTQYF	TGTGCCAGCAGCCATACTGGGGGGAGGGCCACAGATACGCAGTATTTT
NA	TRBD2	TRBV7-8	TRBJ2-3	CASRVSRTSGGSTDTQYF	TGTGCCAGCAGGGTATCCAGGACTAGCGGGGGAAGCACAGATACGCAGTATTTT
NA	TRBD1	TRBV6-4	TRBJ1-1	CASSPDTAGTGAVNTEAFF	TGTGCCAGCAGTCCCGACACAGCCGGGACAGGGGCGGTGAACACTGAAGCTTTCTTT
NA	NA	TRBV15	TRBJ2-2	CATSSVAVSNTGELFF	TGTGCCACCAGCTCAGTAGCGGTTTCGAACACCGGGGAGCTGTTTTTT
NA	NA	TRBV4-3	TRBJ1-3	CASSQLDGTSGNTIYF	TGCGCCAGCAGCCAACTAGACGGAACCTCTGGAAACACCATATATTTT
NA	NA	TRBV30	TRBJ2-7	CAWSDRLSYEQYF	TGTGCCTGGAGTGACAGGTTAAGTTACGAGCAGTACTTC
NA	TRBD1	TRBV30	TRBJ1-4	CAWSHRGSLGKLFF	TGTGCCTGGAGTCACAGGGGTAGTTTAGGAAAACTGTTTTTT
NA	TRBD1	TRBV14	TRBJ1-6	CASSQEGQSSPLHF	TGTGCCAGCAGCCAAGAGGGACAGTCCTCACCCCTCCACTTT
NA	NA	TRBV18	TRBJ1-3	CASSRGEAGNTIYF	TGTGCCAGCTCACGGGGAGAGGCTGGAAACACCATATATTTT
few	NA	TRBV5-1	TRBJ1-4	CASSPAGASEKLFF	TGCGCCAGCAGCCCCGCAGGGGCGAGTGAAAAACTGTTTTTT
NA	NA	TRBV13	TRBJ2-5	CASSLQSVGSQETQYF	TGTGCCAGCAGCTTACAATCGGTTGGTTCCCAAGAGACCCAGTACTTC
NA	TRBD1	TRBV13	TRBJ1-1	CASSRDRGRVAFF	TGTGCCAGCAGCCGTGACAGGGGGCGGGTAGCTTTCTTT
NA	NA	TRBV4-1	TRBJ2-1	CASSISAGYNEQFF	TGCGCCAGCAGCATAAGCGCTGGATACAATGAGCAGTTCTTC
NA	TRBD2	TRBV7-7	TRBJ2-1	CASSRGTSRERNEQFF	TGTGCCAGCAGCCGGGGGACTAGCAGGGAGAGGAATGAGCAGTTCTTC
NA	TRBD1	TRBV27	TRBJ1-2	CASRPLTGTGKDYGYTF	TGTGCCAGCAGGCCTCTCACCGGGACAGGGAAAGACTATGGCTACACCTTC
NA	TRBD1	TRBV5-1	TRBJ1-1	CASSWTGQNTEAFF	TGCGCCAGCAGCTGGACAGGCCAGAACACTGAAGCTTTCTTT
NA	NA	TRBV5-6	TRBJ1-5	CASSLEGFNQPQHF	TGTGCCAGCAGCTTGGAGGGGTTCAATCAGCCCCAGCATTTT
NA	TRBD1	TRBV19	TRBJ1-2	CASSQGIVANYGYTF	TGTGCCAGCTCACAGGGGATAGTAGCTAACTATGGCTACACCTTC
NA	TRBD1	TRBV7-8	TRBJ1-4	CASSSEGAATNEKLFF	TGTGCCAGCAGCTCGGAGGGGGCAGCAACTAATGAAAAACTGTTTTTT
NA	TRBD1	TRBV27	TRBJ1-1	CASSTPRGTEAFF	TGTGCCAGCAGTACTCCCAGGGGGACTGAAGCTTTCTTT
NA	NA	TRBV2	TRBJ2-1	CASTSPGQGSYNEQFF	TGTGCCAGCACCTCACCCGGCCAGGGTTCCTACAATGAGCAGTTCTTC
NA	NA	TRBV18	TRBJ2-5	CASSAIETQYF	TGTGCCAGCTCAGCTATAGAGACCCAGTACTTC
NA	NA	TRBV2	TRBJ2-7	CASSEVGRGGAGTYEQYF	TGTGCCAGCAGTGAAGTGGGGAGGGGGGGCGCCGGGACCTACGAGCAGTACTTC
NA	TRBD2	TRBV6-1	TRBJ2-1	CASSRTGTSGNEQFF	TGTGCCAGCAGCCGTACCGGGACTAGCGGCAATGAGCAGTTCTTC
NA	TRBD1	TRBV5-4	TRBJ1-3	CASSLDRGRGNTIYF	TGTGCCAGCAGCCTCGACAGGGGGAGAGGAAACACCATATATTTT
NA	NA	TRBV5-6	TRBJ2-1	CASSTPGEAPYNEQFF	TGTGCCAGCAGTACCCCTGGGGAGGCGCCCTACAATGAGCAGTTCTTC
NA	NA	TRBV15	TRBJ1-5	CATSRVKGGNQPQHF	TGTGCCACCAGCAGAGTGAAAGGGGGCAATCAGCCCCAGCATTTT
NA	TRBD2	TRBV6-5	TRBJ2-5	CASGGIAGVGETQYF	TGTGCCAGCGGGGGGATAGCGGGAGTAGGTGAGACCCAGTACTTC
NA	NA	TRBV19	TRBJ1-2	CASTTAPTSGYTF	TGTGCCAGCACTACGGCCCCGACCTCTGGCTACACCTTC
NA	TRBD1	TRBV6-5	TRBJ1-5	CASSLRQGYNQPQHF	TGTGCCAGCAGTTTGAGACAGGGGTACAATCAGCCCCAGCATTTT
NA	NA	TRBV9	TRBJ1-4	CASSQALPNEKLFF	TGTGCCAGCAGTCAGGCCCTCCCTAATGAAAAACTGTTTTTT
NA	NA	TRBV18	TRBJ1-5	CASSPGGGAFSNQPQHF	TGTGCCAGCTCGCCCGGGGGGGGCGCTTTTAGCAATCAGCCCCAGCATTTT
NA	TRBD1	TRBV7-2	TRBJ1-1	CASSLADRGTEAFF	TGTGCCAGCAGCTTAGCGGATCGGGGGACAGAGGCTTTCTTT
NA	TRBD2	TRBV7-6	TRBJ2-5	CASSPVLGTRLSETQYF	TGTGCCAGCAGCCCCGTTTTGGGGACTAGGTTATCAGAGACCCAGTACTTC
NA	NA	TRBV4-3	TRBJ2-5	CASSQDVSGVRETQYF	TGCGCCAGCAGCCAAGACGTCTCGGGGGTCAGAGAGACCCAGTACTTC
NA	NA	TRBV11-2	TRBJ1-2	CASSQGNYGYTF	TGTGCCAGCAGTCAGGGAAACTATGGCTACACCTTC
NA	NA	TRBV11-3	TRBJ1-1	CASSLQTGGNTEAFF	TGTGCCAGCAGCCTCCAGACGGGGGGGAACACTGAAGCTTTCTTT
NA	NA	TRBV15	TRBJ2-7	CATSREVGPAYEQYF	TGTGCCACCAGCAGAGAGGTGGGGCCTGCCTACGAGCAGTACTTC
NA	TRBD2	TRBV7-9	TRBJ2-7	CASSPLRLAGPYEQYF	TGTGCCAGCAGCCCCCTGAGACTAGCGGGACCCTACGAGCAGTACTTC
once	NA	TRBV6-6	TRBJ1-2	CASSPTDGYTF	TGTGCCAGCAGCCCGACTGATGGCTACACCTTC
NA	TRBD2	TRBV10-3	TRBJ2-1	CAISHIGGGVGDNEQFF	TGTGCCATCAGCCATATCGGCGGGGGGGTAGGAGACAATGAGCAGTTCTTC
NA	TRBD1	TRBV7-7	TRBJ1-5	CASSPHRQGAGRKSNQPQHF	TGTGCTAGCAGCCCACACCGACAGGGGGCGGGCAGAAAAAGCAATCAGCCCCAGCATTTT
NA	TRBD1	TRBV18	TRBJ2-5	CASSTTGQDLETQYF	TGTGCCAGCTCAACGACCGGACAGGATCTAGAGACCCAGTACTTC
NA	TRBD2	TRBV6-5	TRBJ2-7	CASSARAGGREQYF	TGTGCCAGCAGCGCGCGGGCGGGAGGGCGAGAGCAGTACTTC
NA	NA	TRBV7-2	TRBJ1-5	CASSSAGTSRGNQPQHF	TGTGCCAGCAGCTCGGCCGGGACATCAAGGGGCAATCAGCCCCAGCATTTT
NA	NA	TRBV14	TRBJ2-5	CASSQDSWAVDETQYF	TGTGCCAGCAGCCAAGATTCGTGGGCAGTAGATGAGACCCAGTACTTC
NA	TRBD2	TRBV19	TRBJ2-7	CASSRLAGNYEQYF	TGTGCCAGTAGCCGACTAGCGGGAAACTACGAGCAGTACTTC
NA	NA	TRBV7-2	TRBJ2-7	CASSESTYEQYF	TGTGCCAGCAGCGAGTCCACCTACGAGCAGTACTTC
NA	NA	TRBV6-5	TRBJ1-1	CASSFTGTLNTEAFF	TGTGCCAGCAGTTTCACAGGGACCCTGAACACTGAAGCTTTCTTT